This TCR beta chain was identified in a study of PD-1 blockade in classical Hodgkin lymphoma. Findings of the study overall: Lower baseline TCR diversity was reported for newly diagnosed patients than for healthy donors. Patients newly diagnosed and complete responders had comparable baseline diversity.

TCRdb keeps only in-frame clones here, not all; method: immunoSEQ multiplex PCR. The data show roughly 9,000 clones, with around 72% seen just once and roughly 4.5% held by the top ten. Germline V gives CDR1 MNHEY, CDR2 SVGAGI. The CDR3 loop spans 13 amino acids. V was shortened by 8 bases and J by 0 bases, with 7 bases between the two germline ends. Concerning this clone itself: Its antigen is unknown.

Documented time point: cycle 4 day 1 (C4D1), after 5 to 7 weeks of nivolumab. Relapse was seen in all patients after autologous stem cell transplantation, and brentuximab vedotin exposure was variable. From thawed PBMCs, CD4+ T cells were purified using magnetic negative selection. The sequence was collected from a human donor with classical Hodgkin lymphoma. The sample in question was CD4+ T cells from blood, obtained before the fourth cycle of nivolumab. J is TRBJ1-4 and V is TRBV6-5; unclear D gene. CDR3 region: CASSGTTNEKLFF. The CDR3 DNA reads TGTGCCAGCTCGGGAACAACTAATGAAAAACTGTTTTTT.